A single sample gave rise to the 9 T cell receptor beta chains below, sequenced in a study of blood T cell repertoires in COVID-19. Some clones are missing from TCRdb's copy, which holds only in-frame ones; the method was immunoSEQ multiplex PCR. The sample has 66,000 or so clones, just under 80% seen once; the top ten hold about a tenth. The sequenced sample consisted of peripheral blood. These receptors all stem from a human donor in a cohort sampled during active COVID-19.

This clone was recorded at least ten times. The gene calls are TRBV6-2 or TRBV6-3 and TRBJ2-7; tentative D call: TRBD2 (6 bases). The V gene lost 1 base and the J gene lost 7 bases, with 11 bases spanning the gap. The CDR3 length is 13 residues. Germline CDR1 MNHEY, CDR2 SVGEGT. In DNA, the CDR3 is TGTGCCAGCAGTTACTACAATGCGGGGGAGCAGTACTTC. Protein sequence: CASSYYNAGEQYF.

This clone was found once. V is TRBV28 and J is TRBJ1-5; possible D gene TRBD1, 6 bases. V gave up 8 bases and J gave up 4 bases, with 18 bases separating them. CDR1 MDHEN and CDR2 SYDVKM come from the germline V gene. There are 15 residues in the CDR3. The CDR3 is CASREQGNGNQPQHF. The CDR3 DNA sequence: TGTGCCAGCCGTGAGCAGGGGAATGGTAATCAGCCCCAGCATTTT.

The chain uses TRBV6-5 and TRBJ2-1; 8 bases map to TRBD2. V lost 7 bases, J lost 9 bases, and 11 bases stayed unmatched. The CDR3 contains 14 residues. Germline V gives CDR1 MNHEY, CDR2 SVGAGI. The CDR3 DNA sequence: TGTGCCAGCACATCCGGGACTAGGGAGGGTGAGCAGTTCTTC. Encoded protein: CASTSGTREGEQFF.

The chain combines TRBV27 with TRBJ1-5; TRBD1 matches at 7 bases. Per germline, CDR1 MNHEY and CDR2 SMNVEV (reference sequence). There are 13 residues in the CDR3. Trimming took 3 bases from V and 7 from J; bases not matched to a gene: 3. CDR3: CASSFDRAQPQHF. The CDR3 DNA reads as TGTGCCAGCAGTTTTGACAGGGCCCAGCCCCAGCATTTT.

This rearrangement joins TRBV19 to TRBJ2-3, with a tentative D call TRBD1 (6 bases). CDR1 is LNHDA, CDR2 SQIVND, per germline (reference sequence). The V end lost 3 bases, the J end lost 3 bases, and 13 bases lay between the germline ends. This CDR3 is 15 amino acids long. CDR3 bases: TGTGCCAGTAGTATTACAGGGCAGGGGACAGATACGCAGTATTTT. Translation gives CASSITGQGTDTQYF. The full variable domain, rest sourced from reference TRBV19 and TRBJ2-3, is DGGITQSPKYLFRKEGQNVTLSCEQNLNHDAMYWYRQDPGQGLRLIYYSQIVNDFQKGDIAEGYSVSREKKESFPLTVTSAQKNPTAFYLCASSITGQGTDTQYFGPGTRLTVL.

The CDR3 spells CASSLSTSGRYEQYF. Here the CDR3 DNA reads TGTGCCAGCAGTTTGTCGACTAGCGGGAGATACGAGCAGTACTTC. The V gene is TRBV27, the J gene TRBJ2-7, with TRBD2 matching 12 bases. J was trimmed by 4 bases and V by 3 bases; bases with no gene match: 4. This CDR3 is 15 amino acids long. Per the germline V gene, CDR1 is MNHEY and CDR2 is SMNVEV (reference sequence).

The rearrangement links TRBV24-1 to TRBJ2-3, with TRBD2 identical over 9 bases. The CDR3 loop spans 15 amino acids. CDR1 is KGHDR, CDR2 SFDVKD, per germline. The ends lost 9 bases at V and 6 bases at J; junction bases unmatched: 12. The CDR3 DNA reads as TGTGCCACCCGCCGACCTAGCGGGAAATCGGATACGCAGTATTTT. Amino acid sequence: CATRRPSGKSDTQYF.

This clone is a singleton in its sample. The rearrangement uses TRBV6-2 or TRBV6-3 and TRBJ2-1, with 9 bases matching TRBD2. The CDR3 extends over 15 amino acids. Germline assignment: CDR1 MNHEY and CDR2 SVGEGT. V gave up 2 bases and J gave up 9 bases; unmatched junction bases: 8. CDR3 loop: CASSYPGGRAGEQFF. The CDR3 DNA reads as TGTGCCAGCAGTTACCCCGGCGGGAGGGCCGGTGAGCAGTTCTTC.

The sample holds one count of this clone. This chain connects TRBV4-1 to TRBJ1-5, with 9 nucleotides matching TRBD1. This CDR3 spans 16 amino acids. CDR1 and CDR2 (germline): MGHRA, YSYEKL. V trimming: 4 bases; J trimming: 7 bases; junction bases outside the gene matches: 11. The CDR3, as DNA: TGCGCCAGCAGCCCGCAGCCGGGACAGGGTTACCAGCCCCAGCATTTT. Encoded protein: CASSPQPGQGYQPQHF.